This is a list of T cell receptor beta chains from one sample in a study of blood T cells in healthy people across ages. TCRdb recomputed calls from the 5' RACE reads with MiXCR, one row per CDR3 protein. The table includes roughly 900,000 distinct CDR3 sequences, 48% detected once. The sample comprised blood. These receptors were taken from a young man in good health. Each CDR3 is given without its conserved first and last residue. The D gene is left open where the match is weak.

>16|TRBV4-2|TRBD2|TRBJ2-3
ASSQDHQRGARADTQY
>14|TRBV20-1|-|TRBJ2-1
SARLLAGSSYNEQF
>13|TRBV20-1|-|TRBJ1-4
SARVTGKENEKLF
>12|TRBV29-1|-|TRBJ1-5
SVAAGTENQPQH
>13|TRBV20-1|TRBD2|-
SASSGTSGNYEQY
>12|TRBV12-3/TRBV12-4|-|TRBJ1-2
ASSLEGAEYGYT
>15|TRBV4-2|-|TRBJ2-5
ASSRTSGLEGGETQY
>10|TRBV29-1|-|TRBJ2-3
SVEQATDTQY
>10|TRBV7-3|-|TRBJ1-6
ASSLTTGPLH
>10|TRBV3-1|-|TRBJ1-2
ASTLDKSGYT
>11|TRBV12-3/TRBV12-4|-|TRBJ2-2
ASSPPVTGELF
>12|TRBV29-1|-|TRBJ1-2
SAVAGAKSYGYT
>11|TRBV27|-|TRBJ2-7
ASSPPSPYEQY
>12|TRBV7-2|TRBD1|TRBJ1-5
ASSSVQGNQPQH
>13|TRBV4-1|-|TRBJ2-1
ASSQTESSYNEQF
>11|TRBV29-1|TRBD1|TRBJ2-7
SVCWTGRYEQY
>15|TRBV6-5|-|TRBJ1-1
ASSYQAPGVGGTEAF
>12|TRBV5-1|-|TRBJ2-5
ASSFRPYQETQY
>12|TRBV5-1|-|TRBJ2-7
ASSYPGEDYEQY
>11|TRBV6-2/TRBV6-3|-|TRBJ1-5
ASSIDLNQPQH
>13|TRBV3-1|-|TRBJ2-7
ASSQDGAVTYEQY
>14|TRBV4-1|TRBD1|TRBJ2-7
ASSQQSGTGVYEQY
>9|TRBV6-5|-|TRBJ2-2
ASKRNGELF
>15|TRBV20-1|TRBD1|TRBJ1-2
SALAPPGQGRNYGYT
>10|TRBV7-2|-|TRBJ2-3
ASSQGVDTQY
>12|TRBV4-1|-|TRBJ2-3
ASSQGGDLDTQY
>13|TRBV6-5|TRBD1|TRBJ2-7
ASSYARRQGYEQY
>11|TRBV2|TRBD1|TRBJ2-7
ARSRGTTYEQY
>15|TRBV20-1|TRBD2|TRBJ2-1
SARDATSGGAYNEQF
>12|TRBV18|-|TRBJ1-3
ASSPTTDGNTIY
>14|TRBV10-3|TRBD1|TRBJ2-7
AISQKVGTGLVEQY
>13|TRBV3-1|-|-
ASSLYRESRGEQY
>11|TRBV30|-|TRBJ1-2
AWGKRGFYGYT
>11|TRBV24-1|-|TRBJ2-7
ATSEEPLGILY
>11|TRBV7-3|TRBD1|TRBJ1-2
ANSTGQGTGYT
>13|TRBV6-5|-|TRBJ2-5
ASSYLGRQDETQY
>14|TRBV24-1|-|TRBJ1-1
ATNDRRDGQNTKAF
>13|TRBV20-1|TRBD2|TRBJ2-7
SARDASGVSYEQY
>10|TRBV12-3/TRBV12-4|-|TRBJ2-1
ASGPERDTGF
>13|TRBV5-1|TRBD2|TRBJ2-1
ASSGTSGGLNEQF
>13|TRBV28|-|TRBJ2-1
ASRGGGRYYNEQF
>12|TRBV27|-|TRBJ2-1
ASSSGGSYNEQF
>14|TRBV5-6|-|TRBJ2-2
ASSLTTGSYTGELF
>13|TRBV3-1|-|TRBJ1-2
ASSQRARGSDGYT
>15|TRBV6-5|-|TRBJ2-1
ASSYRTSESSYNEQF